Here is one T cell receptor beta chain with its context. The sample comes from a study of blood T cell repertoires in COVID-19. Some clones are missing from TCRdb's copy, which holds only in-frame ones; the method was immunoSEQ multiplex PCR. The profile shows roughly 100,000 clones, approximately 83% of them singletons. This CDR3 is built from 16 residues. The germline gives CDR1 KGHSH, CDR2 LQKENI. Trimming took 4 bases from V and 4 from J; bases not matched to a gene: 9. Input material: peripheral blood. The chain recombines TRBV18 with TRBJ2-7; TRBD1 agrees at 11 bases. This receptor was taken from a middle-aged man with acute or convalescent COVID-19. The CDR3 region is CASSQTLGQGAYEQYF. In DNA, the CDR3 is TGTGCCAGCTCACAAACACTAGGACAGGGGGCTTACGAGCAGTACTTC.